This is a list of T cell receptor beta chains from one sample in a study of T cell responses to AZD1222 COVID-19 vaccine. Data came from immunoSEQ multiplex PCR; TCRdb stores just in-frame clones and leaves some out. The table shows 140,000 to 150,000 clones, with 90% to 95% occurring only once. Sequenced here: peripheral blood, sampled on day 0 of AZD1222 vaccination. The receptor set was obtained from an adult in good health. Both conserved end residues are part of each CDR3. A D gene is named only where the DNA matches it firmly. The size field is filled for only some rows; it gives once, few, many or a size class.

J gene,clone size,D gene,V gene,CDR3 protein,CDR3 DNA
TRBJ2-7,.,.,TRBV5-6,CASSLAGHSYEQYF,TGTGCCAGCAGCTTGGCCGGCCACTCCTACGAGCAGTACTTC
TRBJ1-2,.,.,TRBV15,CATSRDGWSNYGYTF,TGTGCCACCAGCAGAGACGGCTGGTCTAACTATGGCTACACCTTC
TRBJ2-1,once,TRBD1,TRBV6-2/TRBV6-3,CASSIFGQGVYNEQFF,TGTGCCAGCAGCATCTTCGGACAGGGGGTCTACAATGAGCAGTTCTTC
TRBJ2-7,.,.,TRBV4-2,CASSQEGARSYEQYF,TGTGCCAGCAGCCAAGAGGGGGCCCGCTCCTACGAGCAGTACTTC
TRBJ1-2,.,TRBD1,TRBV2,CASSERAAGGTFGYTF,TGTGCCAGCAGTGAAAGGGCGGCAGGGGGCACGTTCGGCTACACCTTC
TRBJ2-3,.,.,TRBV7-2,CASSLASAASDTQYF,TGTGCCAGCAGCTTAGCCTCTGCGGCATCAGATACGCAGTATTTT
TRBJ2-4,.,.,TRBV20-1,CSASAVLAKNIQYF,TGCAGTGCTAGTGCGGTTCTAGCCAAAAACATTCAGTACTTC
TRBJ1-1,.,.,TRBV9,CASSALERQSMNTEAFF,TGTGCCAGCAGCGCCTTAGAGAGGCAGTCCATGAACACTGAAGCTTTCTTT
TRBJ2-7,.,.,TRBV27,CASSLDYEQYF,TGTGCCAGCAGTTTAGACTACGAGCAGTACTTC
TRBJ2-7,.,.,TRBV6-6,CAGGTGTGGEQYF,TGTGCGGGGGGGACCGGGACAGGAGGGGAGCAGTACTTC
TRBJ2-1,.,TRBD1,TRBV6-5,CASSYSGTGRGEQFF,TGTGCCAGCAGTTACTCAGGGACAGGGCGGGGTGAGCAGTTCTTC
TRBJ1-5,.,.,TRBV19,CASSPGLTNQPQHF,TGTGCCAGTAGTCCGGGACTGACCAATCAGCCCCAGCATTTT
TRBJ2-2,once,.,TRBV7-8,CASSPGLRTELFF,TGTGCCAGCAGCCCGGGACTGCGAACGGAGCTGTTTTTT
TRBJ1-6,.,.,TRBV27,CASSFSYNSPLHF,TGTGCCAGCAGTTTCTCCTATAATTCACCCCTCCACTTT
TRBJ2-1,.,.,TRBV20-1,CSASQFPGQYNEQFF,TGCAGTGCTAGTCAATTTCCCGGACAGTACAATGAGCAGTTCTTC
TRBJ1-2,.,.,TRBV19,CASSPTGSSGYTF,TGTGCCAGTAGCCCAACCGGCAGTAGTGGCTACACCTTC
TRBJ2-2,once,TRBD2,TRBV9,CASSVRRGANTGELFF,TGTGCCAGCAGCGTGCGGCGGGGGGCGAACACCGGGGAGCTGTTTTTT
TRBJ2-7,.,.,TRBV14,CASSQAVSGHEQYF,TGTGCCAGCAGCCAAGCGGTCTCCGGGCACGAGCAGTACTTC
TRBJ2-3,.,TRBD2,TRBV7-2,CASSSRGGSTDTQYF,TGTGCCAGCAGCTCCCGCGGGGGGAGCACAGATACGCAGTATTTT
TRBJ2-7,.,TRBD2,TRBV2,CASRGLDPYEQYF,TGTGCCAGCAGGGGACTAGACCCCTACGAGCAGTACTTC
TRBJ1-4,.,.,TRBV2,CASTRAREEKLFF,TGTGCCAGCACCAGGGCGCGGGAGGAAAAACTGTTTTTT
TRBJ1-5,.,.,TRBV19,CASRVGLADNQPQHF,TGTGCCAGTAGAGTGGGGCTGGCAGACAATCAGCCCCAGCATTTT
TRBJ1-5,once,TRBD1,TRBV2,CASSAGQGGRRNQPQHF,TGTGCCAGCAGTGCCGGACAGGGCGGGCGGCGCAATCAGCCCCAGCATTTT
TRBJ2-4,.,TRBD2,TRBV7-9,CASSSRGVGTQNIQYF,TGTGCCAGCAGCTCCCGGGGGGTGGGCACACAAAACATTCAGTACTTC
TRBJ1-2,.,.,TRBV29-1,CSVGLGGATYGYTF,TGCAGCGTTGGGCTCGGGGGAGCTACCTATGGCTACACCTTC
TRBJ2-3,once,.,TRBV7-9,CASSFGGSTDTQYF,TGTGCCAGCAGCTTTGGGGGGAGCACAGATACGCAGTATTTT
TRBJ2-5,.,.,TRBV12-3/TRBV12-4,CASSKLGETQYF,TGTGCCAGCAGTAAACTTGGGGAGACCCAGTACTTC
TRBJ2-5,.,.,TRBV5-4,CASSLRGHQETQYF,TGTGCCAGCAGCTTGCGAGGGCACCAAGAGACCCAGTACTTC